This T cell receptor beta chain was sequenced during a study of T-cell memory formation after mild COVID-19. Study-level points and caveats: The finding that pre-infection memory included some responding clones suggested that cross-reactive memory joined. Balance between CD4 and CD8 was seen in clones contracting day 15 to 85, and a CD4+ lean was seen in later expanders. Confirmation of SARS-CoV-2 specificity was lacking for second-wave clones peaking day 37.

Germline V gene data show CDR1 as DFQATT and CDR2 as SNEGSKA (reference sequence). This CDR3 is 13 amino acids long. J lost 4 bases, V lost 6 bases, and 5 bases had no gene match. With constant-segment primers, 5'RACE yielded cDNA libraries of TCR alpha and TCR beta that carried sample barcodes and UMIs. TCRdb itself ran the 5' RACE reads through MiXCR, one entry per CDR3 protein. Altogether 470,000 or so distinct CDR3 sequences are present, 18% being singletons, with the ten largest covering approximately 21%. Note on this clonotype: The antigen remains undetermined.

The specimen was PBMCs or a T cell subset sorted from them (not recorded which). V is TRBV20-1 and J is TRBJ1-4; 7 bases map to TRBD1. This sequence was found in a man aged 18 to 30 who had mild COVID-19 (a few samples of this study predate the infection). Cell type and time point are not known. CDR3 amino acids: CSAGGQLNEKLFF. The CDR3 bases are TGCAGTGCCGGGGGACAGCTTAATGAAAAACTGTTTTTT.